This T cell receptor beta chain was identified in a study of blood T cell repertoires in COVID-19. Germline V gene lookup returns CDR1 LGHDT and CDR2 YNNKEL (reference sequence). V shed 6 bases and J 2 bases; nucleotides not matched to a gene: 14. This CDR3 region has 17 residues. Assay: immunoSEQ multiplex PCR; the TCRdb copy retains only in-frame clones and omits some. The sample lists 250,000 to 300,000 clones, around 83% occurring once. Sequencing was done on a sample of peripheral blood. The chain recombines TRBV3-1 (or the pseudogene TRBV3-2) with TRBJ1-1, with TRBD1 identical over 8 bases. This sequence originates from a man older than 75 with acute or convalescent COVID-19. CDR3 sequence reads: CASSTRTGKKGNTEAFF. As DNA, the CDR3 is TGTGCCAGCAGTACCCGGACAGGGAAGAAGGGTAACACTGAAGCTTTCTTT.